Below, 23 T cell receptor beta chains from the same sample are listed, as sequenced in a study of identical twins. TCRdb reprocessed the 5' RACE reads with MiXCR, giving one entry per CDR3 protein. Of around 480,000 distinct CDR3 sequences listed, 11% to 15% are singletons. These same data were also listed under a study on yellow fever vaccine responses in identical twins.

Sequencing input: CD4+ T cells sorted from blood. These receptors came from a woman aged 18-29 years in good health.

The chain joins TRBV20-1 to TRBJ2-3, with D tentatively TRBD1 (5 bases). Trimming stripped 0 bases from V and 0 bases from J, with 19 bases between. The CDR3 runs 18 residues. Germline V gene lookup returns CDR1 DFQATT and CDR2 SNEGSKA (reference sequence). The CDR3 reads CSARDLRDGALSTDTQYF. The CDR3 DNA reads TGCAGTGCTAGAGATCTAAGGGATGGGGCCTTAAGCACAGATACGCAGTATTTT.

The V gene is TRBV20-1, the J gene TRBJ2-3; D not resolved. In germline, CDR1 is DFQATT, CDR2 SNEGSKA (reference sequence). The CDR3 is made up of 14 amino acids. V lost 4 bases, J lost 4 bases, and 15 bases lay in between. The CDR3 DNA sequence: TGCAGTGCTAAGGGTGTCCTCGCCGCAGATACGCAGTATTTT. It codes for CSAKGVLAADTQYF.

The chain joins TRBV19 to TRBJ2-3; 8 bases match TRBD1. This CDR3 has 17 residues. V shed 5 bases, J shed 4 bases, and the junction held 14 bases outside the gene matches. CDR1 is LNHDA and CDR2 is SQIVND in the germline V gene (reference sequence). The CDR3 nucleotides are TGTGCCAGTAGTCCGATATACGGCCAGGGGGCTTCAGATACGCAGTATTTT. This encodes CASSPIYGQGASDTQYF.

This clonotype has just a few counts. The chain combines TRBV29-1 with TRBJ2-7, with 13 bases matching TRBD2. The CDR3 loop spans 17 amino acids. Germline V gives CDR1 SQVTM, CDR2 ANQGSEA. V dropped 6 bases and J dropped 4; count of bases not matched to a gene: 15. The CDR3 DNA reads TGCAGCGTACACATAGGGTGGACTAGCGGGAGTTCGTACGAGCAGTACTTC. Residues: CSVHIGWTSGSSYEQYF.

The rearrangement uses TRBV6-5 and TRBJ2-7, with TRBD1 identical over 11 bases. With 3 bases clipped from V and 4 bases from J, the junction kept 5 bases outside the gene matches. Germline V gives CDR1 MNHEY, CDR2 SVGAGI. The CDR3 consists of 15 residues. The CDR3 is CASSYGGQGGYEQYF. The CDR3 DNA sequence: TGTGCCAGCAGTTATGGGGGACAGGGGGGTTACGAGCAGTACTTC.

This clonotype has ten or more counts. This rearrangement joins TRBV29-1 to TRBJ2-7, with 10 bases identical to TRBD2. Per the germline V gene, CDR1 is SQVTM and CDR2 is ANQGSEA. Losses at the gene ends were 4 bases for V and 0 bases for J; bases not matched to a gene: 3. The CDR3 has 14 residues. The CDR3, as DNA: TGCAGCGTTGGTAGCGGGGGGAGCTCCTACGAGCAGTACTTC. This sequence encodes CSVGSGGSSYEQYF.

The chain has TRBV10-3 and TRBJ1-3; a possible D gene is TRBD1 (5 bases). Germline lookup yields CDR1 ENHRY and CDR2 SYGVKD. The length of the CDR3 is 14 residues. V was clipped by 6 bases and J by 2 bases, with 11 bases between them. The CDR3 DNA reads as TGTGCCATCAGGGCAACAGGTGCTGGAAACACCATATATTTT. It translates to CAIRATGAGNTIYF.

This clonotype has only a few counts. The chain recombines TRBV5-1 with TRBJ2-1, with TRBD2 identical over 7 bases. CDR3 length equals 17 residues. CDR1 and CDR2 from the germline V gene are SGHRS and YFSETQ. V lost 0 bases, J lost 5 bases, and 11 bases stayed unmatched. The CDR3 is CASSLVRERGLHNEQFF. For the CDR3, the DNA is TGCGCCAGCAGCTTGGTGCGGGAGAGGGGTCTACACAATGAGCAGTTCTTC. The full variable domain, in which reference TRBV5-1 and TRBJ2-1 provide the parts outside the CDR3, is KAGVTQTPRYLIKTRGQQVTLSCSPISGHRSVSWYQQTPGQGLQFLFEYFSETQRNKGNFPGRFSGRQFSNSRSEMNVSTLELGDSALYLCASSLVRERGLHNEQFFGPGTRLTVL.

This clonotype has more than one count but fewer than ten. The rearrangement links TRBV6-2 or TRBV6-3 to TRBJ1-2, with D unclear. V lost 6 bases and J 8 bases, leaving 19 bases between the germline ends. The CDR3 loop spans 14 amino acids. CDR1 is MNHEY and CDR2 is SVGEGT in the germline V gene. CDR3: CASSFAERAGGYTF. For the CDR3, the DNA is TGTGCCAGCAGCTTTGCGGAAAGGGCGGGCGGCTACACCTTC.

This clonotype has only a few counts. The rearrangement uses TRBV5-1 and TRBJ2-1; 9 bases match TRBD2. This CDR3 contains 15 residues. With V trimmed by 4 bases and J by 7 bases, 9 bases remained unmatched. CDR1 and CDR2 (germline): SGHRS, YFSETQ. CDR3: CASSGAGGPGNEQFF. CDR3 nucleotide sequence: TGCGCCAGCAGCGGCGCGGGGGGGCCGGGGAATGAGCAGTTCTTC.

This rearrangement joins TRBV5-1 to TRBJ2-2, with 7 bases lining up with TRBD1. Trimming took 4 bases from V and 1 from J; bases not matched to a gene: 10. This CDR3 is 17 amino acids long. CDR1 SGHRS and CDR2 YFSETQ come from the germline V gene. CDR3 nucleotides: TGCGCCAGCAGCCCGATACCGGGACAGAAGAACACCGGGGAGCTGTTTTTT. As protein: CASSPIPGQKNTGELFF.

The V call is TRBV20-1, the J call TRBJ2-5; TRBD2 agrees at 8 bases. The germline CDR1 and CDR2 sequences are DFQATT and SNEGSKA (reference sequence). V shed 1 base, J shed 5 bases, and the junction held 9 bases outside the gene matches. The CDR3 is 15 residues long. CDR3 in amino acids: CSARAGGSQVETQYF. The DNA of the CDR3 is TGCAGTGCTAGAGCGGGGGGGTCCCAGGTGGAGACCCAGTACTTC.

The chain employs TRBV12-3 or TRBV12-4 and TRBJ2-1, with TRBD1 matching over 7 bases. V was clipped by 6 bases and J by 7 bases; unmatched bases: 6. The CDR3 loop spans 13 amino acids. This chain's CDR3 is CASREDRRNEQFF. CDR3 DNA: TGTGCCAGCAGGGAGGACAGGAGAAATGAGCAGTTCTTC.

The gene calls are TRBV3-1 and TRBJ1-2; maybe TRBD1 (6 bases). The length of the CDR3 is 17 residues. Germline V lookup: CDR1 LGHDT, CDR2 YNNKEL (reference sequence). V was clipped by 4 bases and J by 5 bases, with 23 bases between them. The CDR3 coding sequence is TGTGCCAGCAGCCCAGAAATTCAACCTAACAGGGATTATGGCTACACCTTC. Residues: CASSPEIQPNRDYGYTF.

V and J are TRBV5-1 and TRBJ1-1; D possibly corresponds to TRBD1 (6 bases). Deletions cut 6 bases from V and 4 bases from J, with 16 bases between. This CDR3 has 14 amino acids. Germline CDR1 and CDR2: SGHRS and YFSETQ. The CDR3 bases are TGCGCCAGCACCGAGGGGGGCCAAGCCACTGAAGCTTTCTTT. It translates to CASTEGGQATEAFF.

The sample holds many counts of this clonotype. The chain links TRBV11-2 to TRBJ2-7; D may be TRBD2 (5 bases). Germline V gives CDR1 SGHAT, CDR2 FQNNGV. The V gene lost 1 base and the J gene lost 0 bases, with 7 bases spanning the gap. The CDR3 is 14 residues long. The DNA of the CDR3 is TGTGCCAGCAGCTTAGTCAGCGGCTCCTACGAGCAGTACTTC. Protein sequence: CASSLVSGSYEQYF. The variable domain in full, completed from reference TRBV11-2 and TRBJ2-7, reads EAGVAQSPRYKIIEKRQSVAFWCNPISGHATLYWYQQILGQGPKLLIQFQNNGVVDDSQLPKDRFSAERLKGVDSTLKIQPAKLEDSAVYLCASSLVSGSYEQYFGPGTRLTVT.

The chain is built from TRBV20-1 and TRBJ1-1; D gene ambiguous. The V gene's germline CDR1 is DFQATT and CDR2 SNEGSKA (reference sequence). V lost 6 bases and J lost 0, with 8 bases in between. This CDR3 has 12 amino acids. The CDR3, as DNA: TGCAGTGCGGGAAGTATGAACACTGAAGCTTTCTTT. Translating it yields CSAGSMNTEAFF.

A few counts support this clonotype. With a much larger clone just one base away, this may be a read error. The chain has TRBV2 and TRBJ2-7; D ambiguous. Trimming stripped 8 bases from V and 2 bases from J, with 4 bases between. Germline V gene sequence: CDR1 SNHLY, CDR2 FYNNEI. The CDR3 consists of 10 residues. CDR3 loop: CASRTYEQYF. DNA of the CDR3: TGTGCCAGCCGTACCTACGAGCAGTACTTC.

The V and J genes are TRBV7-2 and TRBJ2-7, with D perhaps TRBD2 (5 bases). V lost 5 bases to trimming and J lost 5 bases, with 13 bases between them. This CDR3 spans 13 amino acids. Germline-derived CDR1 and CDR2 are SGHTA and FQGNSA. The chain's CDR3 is CASSRRESDEQYF. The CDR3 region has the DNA TGTGCCAGCAGCCGACGGGAATCCGACGAGCAGTACTTC.

In nucleotides, the CDR3 is TGTGCCAGCAGTCCCCTAGCGGGAGGGGGCACCGGGGAGCTGTTTTTT. As protein: CASSPLAGGGTGELFF. This chain joins TRBV12-3 or TRBV12-4 and TRBJ2-2, with TRBD2 identical over 12 bases. V lost 5 bases, J lost 4 bases, and 5 bases stayed unmatched. This CDR3 contains 16 residues.

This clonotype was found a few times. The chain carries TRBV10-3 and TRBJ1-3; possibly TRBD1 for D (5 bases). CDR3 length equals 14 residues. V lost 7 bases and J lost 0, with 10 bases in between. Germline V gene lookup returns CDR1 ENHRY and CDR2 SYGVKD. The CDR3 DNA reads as TGTGCCATCAAACAGGACGGCTCTGGAAACACCATATATTTT. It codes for CAIKQDGSGNTIYF.

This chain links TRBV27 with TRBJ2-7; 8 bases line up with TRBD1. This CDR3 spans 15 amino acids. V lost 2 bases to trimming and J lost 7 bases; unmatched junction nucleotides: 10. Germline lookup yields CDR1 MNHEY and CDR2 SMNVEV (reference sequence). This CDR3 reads CASSLDRGSGGEQYF. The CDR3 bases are TGTGCCAGCAGTTTAGACAGGGGTTCGGGTGGGGAGCAGTACTTC.

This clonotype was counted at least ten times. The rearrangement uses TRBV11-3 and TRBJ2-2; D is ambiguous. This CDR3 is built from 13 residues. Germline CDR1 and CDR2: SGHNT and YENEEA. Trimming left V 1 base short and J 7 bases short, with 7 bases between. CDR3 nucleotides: TGTGCCAGCAGCTTAGTTCGAAACGGGGAGCTGTTTTTT. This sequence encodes CASSLVRNGELFF. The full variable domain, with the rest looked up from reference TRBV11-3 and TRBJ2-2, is EAGVVQSPRYKIIEKKQPVAFWCNPISGHNTLYWYLQNLGQGPELLIRYENEEAVDDSQLPKDRFSAERLKGVDSTLKIQPAELGDSAVYLCASSLVRNGELFFGEGSRLTVL.